This T cell receptor beta chain was sequenced in a study of T cell repertoires in cytomegalovirus infection. TCRdb redid the calling of the reads with MiXCR, one entry per CDR3 protein. The sample lists approximately 65,000 distinct CDR3 sequences, roughly a fifth occurring once. This CDR3 is built from 15 residues. Germline V gene data show CDR1 as SGHTA and CDR2 as FQGNSA. Trimming pared 2 bases from V and 3 bases from J, leaving 11 bases between. Points on this clonotype: The antigen remains unidentified.

The specimen was CD8+ T cells from cultured PBMCs, collected from culture after CMV antigen stimulation. This TCR derives from a human donor in good health (CMV status not recorded). Some clones in this sample may be carry-over from other donors' samples. V is TRBV7-2 and J is TRBJ2-1; D is possibly TRBD1 (6 bases). The DNA of the CDR3 is TGTGCCAGCAGCTTACGAGACAGGTTCTACAATGAGCAGTTCTTC. Its translation: CASSLRDRFYNEQFF.